Listed below are T cell receptor beta chains from one sample, sequenced in a study of OX40 agonist ivuxolimab in advanced cancers. Sequencing used immunoSEQ multiplex PCR; TCRdb keeps in-frame clones, though not all of them. The sample yields roughly 77,000 clones, about 80% seen once. The sample consisted of CD4+ or CD8+ T cells sorted from blood, taken in a trial of the OX40 agonist ivuxolimab. These receptors all come from an adult with an advanced solid tumor such as melanoma, head and neck, liver or kidney cancer. Each CDR3 is given with its conserved first and last residue. D genes are given only for firm matches. Some rows mark clone size as missing; the rest say once, few, many or name a class of expanded clone.

v_gene	d_gene	len	abundance	j_gene	CDR3aa	CDR3nt
TRBV11-2	NA	16	NA	TRBJ2-5	CASSYTGTPIQETQYF	TGTGCCAGCAGCTACACCGGGACACCCATCCAAGAGACCCAGTACTTC
TRBV7-9	NA	15	few	TRBJ1-6	CASSLRGADNSPLHF	TGTGCCAGCAGCCTCCGGGGGGCTGATAATTCACCCCTCCACTTT
TRBV7-2	NA	15	NA	TRBJ1-6	CASSDLGPGVSPLHF	TGTGCCAGCAGCGACCTGGGTCCCGGGGTTTCACCCCTCCACTTT
TRBV7-9	NA	15	few	TRBJ2-3	CASSLEGITADTQYF	TGTGCCAGCAGCTTAGAGGGGATAACGGCAGATACGCAGTATTTT
TRBV9	NA	13	NA	TRBJ2-5	CASSSLGRETQYF	TGTGCCAGCAGCTCCCTGGGGCGAGAGACCCAGTACTTC
TRBV4-3	NA	14	NA	TRBJ2-2	CASSQDTETGELFF	TGCGCCAGCAGCCAAGATACAGAAACCGGGGAGCTGTTTTTT
TRBV7-2	NA	15	NA	TRBJ1-5	CASSFLIGANQPQHF	TGTGCCAGCAGCTTCTTGATTGGAGCTAATCAGCCCCAGCATTTT
TRBV6-6	NA	15	NA	TRBJ2-5	CASSRPGALQETQYF	TGTGCCAGCAGCCGCCCGGGGGCTCTCCAAGAGACCCAGTACTTC
TRBV27	NA	16	NA	TRBJ2-3	CASRLQSGIYTDTQYF	TGTGCCAGCAGACTCCAGTCGGGGATATACACAGATACGCAGTATTTT
TRBV5-1	TRBD1	14	NA	TRBJ1-1	CASSGPGTGTEAFF	TGCGCCAGCAGCGGTCCCGGGACAGGGACTGAAGCTTTCTTT
TRBV7-9	NA	15	NA	TRBJ2-3	CASSFTGTGTDTQYF	TGTGCCAGCAGCTTTACAGGGACTGGCACAGATACGCAGTATTTT
TRBV5-1	NA	14	once	TRBJ2-1	CASSLAGSSNEQFF	TGCGCCAGCAGTCTCGCGGGGAGCAGCAATGAGCAGTTCTTC
TRBV5-1	NA	14	NA	TRBJ2-7	CASSLARGKDEQYF	TGCGCCAGCAGCTTGGCCCGCGGGAAGGACGAGCAGTACTTC
TRBV5-4	NA	16	NA	TRBJ2-5	CASSGAPGTYQETQYF	TGTGCCAGCAGCGGCGCCCCTGGGACGTATCAAGAGACCCAGTACTTC
TRBV5-6	NA	15	NA	TRBJ2-3	CASSERTDNTDTQYF	TGTGCCAGCAGCGAGCGGACAGACAACACAGATACGCAGTATTTT
TRBV7-8	TRBD1	15	NA	TRBJ2-5	CASSNLGQGGETQYF	TGTGCCAGCAGCAATCTTGGACAGGGCGGGGAGACCCAGTACTTC
TRBV7-7	TRBD1	14	NA	TRBJ2-5	CASSQTGFQETQYF	TGTGCTAGCAGCCAGACAGGGTTCCAAGAGACCCAGTACTTC
TRBV9	TRBD2	16	NA	TRBJ2-1	CASSVSGTSGYNEQFF	TGTGCCAGCAGCGTATCCGGGACTAGCGGTTACAATGAGCAGTTCTTC
TRBV7-8	NA	15	NA	TRBJ2-3	CASSLTDTSLDTQYF	TGTGCCAGCAGCCTGACCGATACTTCCTTAGATACGCAGTATTTT
TRBV15	NA	12	NA	TRBJ1-2	CATRAGKGVYTF	TGTGCCACCAGGGCTGGGAAGGGAGTCTACACCTTC
TRBV19	NA	15	NA	TRBJ2-7	CASSMGSFPSYEQYF	TGTGCCAGTAGTATGGGAAGCTTTCCCTCCTACGAGCAGTACTTC
TRBV5-1	TRBD1	15	NA	TRBJ2-1	CASSRPGGQNNEQFF	TGCGCCAGCAGCCGGCCAGGGGGCCAAAACAATGAGCAGTTCTTC
TRBV18	NA	15	NA	TRBJ1-4	CASSPPEQVNEKLFF	TGTGCCAGCTCACCACCGGAACAGGTTAATGAAAAACTGTTTTTT
TRBV15	NA	14	NA	TRBJ2-2	CATSQRGGTGELFF	TGTGCCACCAGCCAGAGGGGCGGGACCGGGGAGCTGTTTTTT
TRBV10-3	NA	13	once	TRBJ2-5	CAISQVRLETQYF	TGTGCCATCAGTCAGGTCAGATTAGAGACCCAGTACTTC
TRBV4-3	NA	15	many	TRBJ2-2	CASSQGGQFGGELFF	TGCGCCAGCAGCCAAGGCGGACAGTTTGGCGGGGAGCTGTTTTTT
TRBV7-9	NA	15	NA	TRBJ1-4	CASTQAGAVNEKLFF	TGTGCCAGCACCCAGGCCGGCGCCGTTAATGAAAAACTGTTTTTT
TRBV11-2	TRBD2	14	NA	TRBJ2-4	CASSPGLAGGQTHF	TGTGCCAGCAGCCCAGGACTAGCGGGGGGTCAGACTCACTTC
TRBV7-2	NA	15	NA	TRBJ2-3	CASNKPGSRADTQYF	TGTGCCAGCAACAAGCCGGGGAGCAGGGCAGATACGCAGTATTTT
TRBV28	NA	12	few	TRBJ1-5	CASTLYAQPQHF	TGTGCCAGCACCCTATACGCTCAGCCCCAGCATTTT
TRBV9	NA	15	few	TRBJ2-3	CASSVTDFSTDTQYF	TGTGCCAGCAGCGTAACGGACTTTAGCACAGATACGCAGTATTTT
TRBV19	NA	17	NA	TRBJ2-1	CASSITPAASSYNEQFF	TGTGCCAGTAGTATTACTCCCGCGGCGAGCTCCTACAATGAGCAGTTCTTC
TRBV9	NA	15	NA	TRBJ2-5	CASSEGRRTQETQYF	TGTGCCAGCAGCGAGGGGAGACGGACCCAAGAGACCCAGTACTTC
TRBV5-8	NA	13	NA	TRBJ2-5	CASSTRQPETQYF	TGTGCCAGCAGCACTCGACAGCCAGAGACCCAGTACTTC
TRBV19	NA	14	few	TRBJ1-2	CASNPRRALTGYTF	TGTGCCAGTAACCCCCGCCGAGCTTTGACCGGCTACACCTTC
TRBV30	NA	12	NA	TRBJ1-2	CAWSGRPYGYTF	TGTGCCTGGAGTGGGAGGCCCTATGGCTACACCTTC
TRBV9	TRBD2	16	NA	TRBJ2-5	CASSATLAGGQETQYF	TGTGCCAGCAGCGCAACCCTAGCGGGGGGACAAGAGACCCAGTACTTC
TRBV6-1	NA	14	few	TRBJ1-3	CASSERGSGNTIYF	TGTGCCAGCAGTGAACGGGGCTCTGGAAACACCATATATTTT
TRBV6-5	NA	16	NA	TRBJ1-3	CASSYSSRFSGNTIYF	TGTGCCAGCAGTTACTCGTCCAGGTTCTCTGGAAACACCATATATTTT
TRBV6-6	TRBD1	15	NA	TRBJ1-2	CASRSEGQGGGGYTF	TGTGCCAGCAGATCCGAGGGACAGGGAGGAGGTGGCTACACCTTC
TRBV4-1	TRBD1	19	once	TRBJ2-3	CASSQNPRPDRGRTDTQYF	TGCGCCAGCAGCCAAAACCCCCGCCCGGACAGGGGACGCACAGATACGCAGTATTTT
TRBV19	TRBD1	16	NA	TRBJ1-3	CASSTSPDRFGNTIYF	TGTGCCAGTAGTACCTCTCCGGACAGGTTTGGAAACACCATATATTTT
TRBV19	NA	14	NA	TRBJ2-1	CASSTSSARNEQFF	TGTGCCAGTAGTACGTCTAGCGCGCGGAATGAGCAGTTCTTC
TRBV5-1	NA	14	NA	TRBJ1-3	CASSSGFSGNTIYF	TGCGCCAGCAGCTCGGGATTCTCTGGAAACACCATATATTTT
TRBV7-9	NA	14	NA	TRBJ1-2	CASSRGLGGYGYTF	TGTGCCAGCAGCCGAGGTCTTGGTGGCTATGGCTACACCTTC
TRBV9	NA	14	NA	TRBJ2-2	CASNGGESTGELFF	TGTGCCAGCAATGGCGGGGAGAGCACCGGGGAGCTGTTTTTT
TRBV5-1	NA	15	once	TRBJ1-6	CASSLAGEEGSPLHF	TGCGCCAGCAGCTTGGCGGGAGAGGAGGGTTCACCCCTCCACTTT
TRBV30	TRBD1	13	NA	TRBJ1-3	CAWKDRVADTIYF	TGTGCCTGGAAGGACAGGGTCGCGGACACCATATATTTT
TRBV28	NA	15	NA	TRBJ2-1	CASSLSSGGRNEQFF	TGTGCCAGCAGTTTATCCTCCGGGGGCAGGAATGAGCAGTTCTTC
TRBV5-1	TRBD1	15	NA	TRBJ2-3	CASSPTGQGGDTQYF	TGCGCCAGCAGCCCAACGGGACAGGGGGGAGATACGCAGTATTTT